These 13 T cell receptor beta chains came from one sample sequenced in a study of Graves' ophthalmopathy and Graves' hyperthyroidism. RNA transcripts provided the template for amplifying TCR beta CDR3 regions. HTBI-primed first-round RT-PCR preceded second-round multiplex PCR. TCRdb analysed the multiplex PCR reads with MiXCR anew, one entry per CDR3 protein. The sample has about 700,000 distinct CDR3 sequences, over 40% seen once. Sample: peripheral blood. These receptors were taken from an adult man with Graves' ophthalmopathy.

This clonotype was seen ten or more times. The chain is built from TRBV20-1 and TRBJ1-2; no firm D call. The V end lost 3 bases, the J end lost 2 bases, and 10 bases lay between the germline ends. CDR1 is DFQATT and CDR2 is SNEGSKA in the germline V gene (reference sequence). The CDR3 is made up of 13 amino acids. The CDR3 DNA reads TGCAGTGCTAGGGAACAGACCAACTATGGCTACACCTTC. Protein product: CSAREQTNYGYTF.

V gene TRBV11-2 combines with J gene TRBJ2-2; TRBD2 matches at 13 bases. The CDR3 consists of 18 residues. After removal of 1 base from V and 4 bases from J, the junction contained 6 bases not matched to a gene. Per germline, CDR1 SGHAT and CDR2 FQNNGV. This CDR3 is CASSLGELAGGSTGELFF. The CDR3 DNA reads as TGTGCCAGCAGCTTAGGGGAACTAGCGGGAGGGAGCACCGGGGAGCTGTTTTTT.

V and J are TRBV25-1 and TRBJ1-2; D gene uncertain. Trimming took off 11 bases at V and 8 bases at J, with 18 bases between the two ends. Germline-derived CDR1 and CDR2 are MGHDK and SYGVNS. The length of the CDR3 is 12 residues. CDR3 DNA: TGTGCCTGGAGTGTAGGCAGCGACGGCTACACCTTC. Translating it yields CAWSVGSDGYTF.

This clonotype occurred many times. This sequence joins TRBV7-3 and TRBJ1-2; D is unclear. This CDR3 contains 14 residues. V shed 6 bases and J shed 6 bases, with 17 bases lying between them. Germline V CDR1 and CDR2: SGHTA, FQGTGA. The CDR3 reads CASSEGLVENGYTF. The CDR3 DNA sequence: TGTGCCAGCAGTGAGGGCCTCGTCGAGAATGGCTACACCTTC.

A word on this clonotype: One junction end disagrees with the germline gene, perhaps due to a read error. The chain couples TRBV7-3 to TRBJ1-2; possibly TRBD1 for D (5 bases). CDR1 is SGHTA, CDR2 FQGTGA, per germline. This CDR3 is 15 amino acids long. DNA for the CDR3: TGCGCCAGCAGCCAAGAATCTGGGGCGAACTATGGCTACACCTTC. It is translated as CASSQESGANYGYTF.

The chain uses TRBV15 and TRBJ1-6, with 10 bases identical to TRBD1. CDR1 is LNHNV and CDR2 is YYDKDF in the germline V gene (reference sequence). This CDR3 region has 15 residues. The ends lost 5 bases at V and 7 bases at J; junction bases unmatched: 5. The CDR3 protein is CATSAGQGQNSPLHF. The CDR3 nucleotides are TGTGCCACCAGCGCGGGACAGGGGCAAAATTCACCCCTCCACTTT.

This clonotype was counted only a few times. This chain connects TRBV24-1 to TRBJ1-2; D perhaps matches TRBD1 (5 bases). CDR3 length: 13 residues. Germline V gene lookup returns CDR1 KGHDR and CDR2 SFDVKD. V lost 3 bases and J 4 bases, leaving 8 bases between the germline ends. The CDR3 sequence: CATSDRRGYGYTF. DNA of the CDR3: TGTGCCACCAGTGATAGGAGGGGCTATGGCTACACCTTC.

The chain has TRBV6-5 and TRBJ2-3; 8 nucleotides align to TRBD2. CDR1 is MNHEY and CDR2 is SVGAGI in the germline V gene. Unmatched junction bases numbered 12, after V lost 11 bases and J lost 2 bases. The CDR3 totals 15 residues. CDR3 sequence (DNA): TGTGCCGCCCGCCCAGCGGGAGTAGTCACAGATACGCAGTATTTT. Its translation: CAARPAGVVTDTQYF.

The rearrangement joins TRBV7-2 to TRBJ2-7; 12 nucleotides align to TRBD2. V lost 4 bases to trimming and J lost 3 bases; unmatched junction nucleotides: 4. This CDR3 has 15 amino acids. The germline V gene has CDR1 SGHTA and CDR2 FQGNSA. The CDR3 DNA is TGTGCCAGCAGCTCAGGACTAGCGGGATACTACGAGCAGTACGTC. As protein: CASSSGLAGYYEQYV.

The chain carries TRBV11-2 and TRBJ1-1; D is undetermined. There are 13 residues in the CDR3. CDR1 and CDR2 from the germline V gene are SGHAT and FQNNGV. V gave up 6 bases and J gave up 3 bases, with 11 bases separating them. CDR3 nucleotides: TGTGCCAGCAGGCGGGTACGCGACACTGAAGCTTTCTTT. Its translation is CASRRVRDTEAFF.

The chain joins TRBV7-3 to TRBJ1-6, with D perhaps matching TRBD1 (5 bases). V lost 3 bases and J 9 bases, leaving 12 bases between the germline ends. The V gene's germline CDR1 is SGHTA and CDR2 FQGTGA. There are 14 residues in the CDR3. The CDR3 loop reads CASSLSAGTSPLHF. CDR3 nucleotides: TGTGCCAGCAGCTTGAGTGCGGGGACTTCACCCCTCCACTTT.

The rearrangement uses TRBV9 and TRBJ1-2, with D unclear. This CDR3 is 15 amino acids long. Deletions cut 3 bases from V and 2 bases from J, with 14 bases between. Germline CDR1 SGDLS, CDR2 YYNGEE. CDR3 amino acids: CASSAPLGTNYGYTF. The CDR3 DNA sequence: TGTGCCAGCAGCGCGCCATTGGGCACCAACTATGGCTACACCTTC.

The chain uses TRBV25-1 and TRBJ1-2; no clear D gene. The CDR3 covers 15 residues. V lost 4 bases, J lost 3 bases, and 15 bases lay in between. The germline CDR1 and CDR2 sequences are MGHDK and SYGVNS. The CDR3 nucleotides are TGTGCCAGCAGTGCTAGAGATCGGGGTTACTATGGCTACACCTTC. Protein: CASSARDRGYYGYTF.